A single TCR beta chain is shown here with its context. Its antigen target is currently unknown. No qualities accompany the bases; no much larger clone lies one base away. The treatment or condition label here, explained by the study, means: nivolumab (PD-1 blockade) given before sampling. The DNeasy Blood and Tissue Kit was used to extract DNA from the formalin-fixed paraffin-embedded specimens. This sample was taken from a study of T cells in tumors and immune-related adverse events (TCRdb year 2021). Using the immunoSEQ assay, the TCR beta locus was amplified and sequenced, producing bulk TCR Vbeta CDR3 data. In the authors' own workflow: CDR3s were excluded if they were non-productive, were shorter than 7 amino acids, or did not start with C or end with F/W. Analysis was limited to specimens with at least 1000 reads, and clonotypes were defined at the amino acid level. Clonality was computed as 1 minus Pielou's evenness. To equalize library sizes, abundance-weighted random subsampling with replacement was performed 100 times so that 95% confidence intervals could be reported. Repertoire overlap was quantified with the Morisita overlap index, and the top 40 clones per specimen were checked for overlap with the irAE. Drawn from immuneACCESS, this table holds only the in-frame rearrangements with V and J called that TCRdb kept. Clones are partly lost; checked studies trace under half to an unresolved V gene and leave the rest unexplained. V, J and clone size derive from that table, while D and trimming were established from the DNA sequence. This sample holds 4,100 or so clones; 82% were observed only once. In total, the top ten clones hold around 23% of the sample.

This clonotype originated in a female donor with metastatic renal cell carcinoma. Sequencing was performed on skin tissue, taken from a patient treated with anti-PD-1 therapy.

The CDR3 loop reads CARSSAGGSKNIQYF. The sequenced DNA: TGTGCCAGAAGCTCGGCAGGGGGATCCAAAAACATTCAGTACTTC. This receptor chain uses TRBV5-3 and TRBJ2-4; TRBD1 agrees with 7 junctional bases. TRBV5-3 is an open reading frame, and its role is uncertain. Unmatched junction bases come to 5, with V trimmed by 3 bases and J by 2 bases. Spanning cysteine to phenylalanine, the CDR3 consists of 15 amino acids. Only the CDR3 portion is preserved as DNA: 45 bases, with reading frame beginning at the first base.